The rows below give T cell receptor beta chains drawn from one sample of a study of early T cells in non-severe SARS-CoV-2 infection. TCRdb fed the 5' RACE reads into MiXCR, producing one record per CDR3 protein. The table lists some 75,000 distinct CDR3 sequences, approximately 15% of them singletons. Sequencing was done on a sample of whole blood. The receptors originated from an adult who was a healthcare worker with PCR-confirmed SARS-CoV-2 infection or an uninfected control (not recorded which). Both conserved end residues are part of each CDR3. A D gene is named only where the DNA matches it firmly. Expanded clones are given a class, and other clones once, few, many or no size at all.

>TRBD2|once|TRBV7-2|TRBJ2-5
CASSPLGERGTQYF
TGTGCCAGCAGCCCCCTAGGGGAGCGGGGGACTCAGTACTTC
>NA|NA|TRBV29-1|TRBJ1-1
CSVEGPNTEAFF
TGCAGCGTTGAAGGACCTAACACTGAAGCTTTCTTT
>TRBD1|few|TRBV11-2|TRBJ2-5
CASSPTGSAETQYF
TGTGCCAGCAGCCCGACAGGGAGCGCAGAGACCCAGTACTTC
>NA|few|TRBV7-8|TRBJ1-2
CASSLVSVLGDGYTF
TGTGCCAGCAGCTTAGTTTCCGTCCTGGGGGATGGCTACACCTTC
>NA|NA|TRBV5-5|TRBJ2-1
CASSSQPTGSYNEQFF
TGTGCCAGCAGCTCACAGCCGACTGGCTCCTACAATGAGCAGTTCTTC
>NA|NA|TRBV7-2|TRBJ1-2
CASSLRSRANYGYTF
TGTGCCAGCAGCTTGCGCTCGAGGGCTAACTATGGCTACACCTTC
>TRBD1|many|TRBV28|TRBJ1-1
CASSLNQGAGTEAFF
TGTGCCAGCAGTTTAAACCAGGGGGCCGGGACTGAAGCTTTCTTT
>NA|few|TRBV4-3|TRBJ2-7
CASSQWPGSDEQYF
TGCGCCAGCAGCCAGTGGCCAGGGAGTGACGAGCAGTACTTC
>NA|NA|TRBV19|TRBJ1-1
CASSGRGANTEAFF
TGTGCCAGCAGTGGCAGGGGCGCGAACACTGAAGCTTTCTTT
>TRBD2|NA|TRBV18|TRBJ2-3
CASSPPAGRTDTQYF
TGTGCCAGCTCACCACCAGCGGGGCGCACAGATACGCAGTATTTT
>NA|NA|TRBV6-2/TRBV6-3|TRBJ1-1
CASRQTGRGEAFF
TGTGCCAGCAGACAGACCGGTCGAGGTGAAGCTTTCTTT
>NA|few|TRBV11-2|TRBJ2-5
CASSEGLQETQYF
TGTGCCAGCAGCGAGGGGCTCCAAGAGACCCAGTACTTC
>NA|few|TRBV5-5|TRBJ1-4
CASSLMPTNEKLFF
TGTGCCAGCAGCTTGATGCCAACTAATGAAAAACTGTTTTTT
>NA|few|TRBV1|TRBJ1-5
CTSSQEKPWGGRSNQPQHF
TGCACCAGCAGCCAAGAAAAGCCCTGGGGAGGGAGAAGCAATCAGCCCCAGCATTTT
>TRBD1|NA|TRBV2|TRBJ1-1
CATSRTGAPAFF
TGTGCCACCTCCCGGACAGGGGCTCCAGCTTTCTTT
>TRBD2|few|TRBV20-1|TRBJ2-3
CSARGGGDTQYF
TGCAGTGCTAGAGGGGGGGGAGATACGCAGTATTTT
>NA|many|TRBV20-1|TRBJ2-5
CSARVSVLKETQYF
TGCAGTGCTAGAGTCTCGGTTTTGAAAGAGACCCAGTACTTC
>NA|many|TRBV7-9|TRBJ2-5
CASSLMVRGHGETQYF
TGTGCCAGCAGCTTAATGGTGAGGGGACATGGAGAGACCCAGTACTTC
>NA|many|TRBV12-5|TRBJ1-1
CASGLARDWGLSEAFF
TGTGCTAGTGGTTTGGCACGCGACTGGGGGCTTAGTGAAGCTTTCTTT
>NA|few|TRBV3-1|TRBJ2-5
CASSPRDTEETQYF
TGTGCCAGCAGCCCGAGGGACACCGAAGAGACCCAGTACTTC
>NA|many|TRBV12-3/TRBV12-4|TRBJ1-2
CASSFGAGYTF
NA
>NA|many|TRBV3-1|TRBJ1-5
CASSQGRINQPQHF
TGTGCCAGCAGCCAAGGGAGGATTAATCAGCCCCAGCATTTT
>TRBD2|many|TRBV6-2/TRBV6-3|TRBJ2-6
CASSYSATSGNSGANVLTF
TGTGCCAGCAGTTATAGCGCGACTAGCGGGAACTCTGGGGCCAACGTCCTGACTTTC
>NA|NA|TRBV28|TRBJ2-5
CASSLRQTQYF
TGTGCCAGCAGTTTAAGGCAGACCCAGTACTTC
>NA|many|TRBV4-3|TRBJ2-7
CASSQDLGHRGSYEQYF
TGCGCCAGCAGCCAAGATCTCGGGCACCGGGGGTCCTACGAGCAGTACTTC
>NA|few|TRBV12-3/TRBV12-4|TRBJ1-1
CASRVRGGSMKAFF
TGTGCCAGCAGGGTTAGGGGGGGGAGTATGAAGGCTTTCTTT
>NA|many|TRBV12-3/TRBV12-4|TRBJ1-5
CASSFGSFNQPQHF
TGTGCCAGCAGTTTCGGGTCCTTTAATCAGCCCCAGCATTTT
>TRBD1|many|TRBV24-1|TRBJ2-3
CATSDTGGTDTQYF
TGTGCCACCAGTGATACAGGGGGCACAGATACGCAGTATTTT
>TRBD1|many|TRBV12-3/TRBV12-4|TRBJ2-1
CASSPSFRGHEQFF
TGTGCCAGCAGTCCGAGTTTCAGGGGGCATGAGCAGTTCTTC
>NA|NA|TRBV6-1|TRBJ2-3
CASSVQGSTDTQYF
TGTGCCAGCAGTGTTCAGGGTAGCACAGATACGCAGTATTTT
>TRBD1|NA|TRBV6-1|TRBJ1-3
CASSSTGTGSGNTIYF
TGTGCCAGCAGTTCCACCGGGACAGGGTCTGGAAACACCATATATTTT
>TRBD2|many|TRBV6-1|TRBJ2-7
CASSWTSGDFYEQYF
TGTGCCAGCAGTTGGACTAGCGGGGATTTCTACGAGCAGTACTTC
>NA|NA|TRBV7-9|TRBJ1-1
CASSFMSGVHTFF
TGTGCCAGCAGCTTCATGTCAGGGGTCCATACTTTCTTT
>TRBD1|NA|TRBV6-2/TRBV6-3|TRBJ2-7
CASSSRGTFYEQYF
TGTGCCAGCAGTTCCAGGGGGACCTTCTACGAGCAGTACTTC
>TRBD1|many|TRBV7-9|TRBJ2-3
CASSLTGTGIATDTQYF
TGTGCCAGCAGTTTGACCGGGACAGGGATCGCCACAGATACGCAGTATTTT
>NA|many|TRBV10-1|TRBJ2-7
CASSRTRGSYEQYF
TGCGCCAGCTCCCGGACCCGGGGGTCCTACGAGCAGTACTTC
>TRBD1|few|TRBV20-1|TRBJ1-5
CSAADRVEGQPQHF
TGCAGTGCAGCCGACAGGGTAGAGGGTCAGCCCCAGCATTTT
>TRBD2|few|TRBV30|TRBJ2-7
CAWGNPGLAGPGQYF
TGTGCCTGGGGCAACCCGGGACTAGCGGGTCCCGGGCAGTACTTC
>NA|few|TRBV7-6|TRBJ1-2
CASSLVGDNFEGTF
TGTGCCAGCAGCTTAGTCGGGGACAATTTCGAAGGCACCTTC
>NA|few|TRBV4-2|TRBJ1-6
CASSQVTEDSPLHF
TGTGCCAGCAGCCAAGTGACGGAGGATTCACCCCTCCACTTT
>TRBD2|many|TRBV19|TRBJ2-2
CASNPSGTGELFF
TGTGCCAGTAACCCTAGCGGAACCGGGGAGCTGTTTTTT
>NA|many|TRBV28|TRBJ2-3
CASSLLGGATDTQYF
TGTGCCAGCAGTTTATTAGGGGGGGCCACAGATACGCAGTATTTT
>TRBD1|NA|TRBV4-2|TRBJ1-5
CASSQGRDRVVF
TGTGCCAGCAGCCAAGGGAGGGACAGGGTGGTTTTT
>NA|many|TRBV15|TRBJ2-1
CATSRVKSGEQFF
TGTGCCACCAGCAGAGTCAAATCGGGTGAGCAGTTCTTC
>NA|many|TRBV12-3/TRBV12-4|TRBJ1-1
CASSLGEGRENTEAFF
TGTGCCAGCAGTTTAGGAGAAGGGAGAGAAAACACTGAAGCTTTCTTT
>TRBD1|many|TRBV6-2/TRBV6-3|TRBJ1-5
CASSYPRGDRSNQPQHF
TGTGCCAGCAGTTATCCCCGCGGGGACAGGAGCAATCAGCCCCAGCATTTT
>NA|many|TRBV28|TRBJ1-5
CASSSRDTPNQPQHF
TGTGCCAGCAGTTCCCGGGACACCCCCAATCAGCCCCAGCATTTT
>NA|few|TRBV12-3/TRBV12-4|TRBJ1-1
CASRQGSAGTEAFF
TGTGCCAGCAGACAGGGCTCCGCGGGGACTGAAGCTTTCTTT
>TRBD1|few|TRBV3-1|TRBJ1-2
CASSPTTGGYGYTF
TGTGCCAGCAGCCCGACCACAGGGGGCTATGGCTACACCTTC
>NA|NA|TRBV29-1|TRBJ1-1
CSVVGPGNTEAFF
TGCAGCGTAGTGGGCCCAGGGAACACTGAAGCTTTCTTT
>NA|many|TRBV7-9|TRBJ2-7
CASSLAGTGYEQYF
TGTGCCAGCAGCTTAGCAGGGACGGGCTACGAGCAGTACTTC
>NA|many|TRBV20-1|TRBJ1-5
CSARDPRGWEVQPQHF
TGCAGTGCTAGAGATCCTAGGGGCTGGGAGGTGCAGCCCCAGCATTTT
>NA|few|TRBV29-1|TRBJ2-6
CSVGGTGANVLTF
TGCAGCGTAGGGGGTACTGGGGCCAACGTCCTGACTTTC